The TCR beta chain under discussion was sequenced for a study of cytomegalovirus exposure and HLA in healthy donors. It was with 60 Vbeta and 13 Jbeta primers that the PCR ran. Generated by immunoSEQ multiplex PCR, the TCRdb table keeps only in-frame clones and is missing some. The sample yields roughly 150,000 clones, more than 75% seen once. The germline V gene encodes CDR1 GTSNPN and CDR2 SVGIG (reference sequence). V lost 5 bases, J lost 1 base, and 10 bases stayed unmatched. There are 16 residues in the CDR3. Input material: PBMCs. This rearrangement joins TRBV30 to TRBJ1-3; TRBD1 aligns across 8 bases. This TCR was sampled from a male donor in good health and CMV-seronegative. The DNA for the CDR3 is TGTGCCTGGCTACCCGGGACAGGACCGTCTGGAAACACCATATATTTT. Translating gives CAWLPGTGPSGNTIYF.